The present T cell receptor (beta chain) was sequenced within a study of T cell changes during pregnancy in multiple sclerosis (dated by TCRdb to between 2018 and 2020). About the full investigation: The study looked at changes in the T cell repertoire across pregnancy in women with multiple sclerosis.

The library was produced with the immunoSEQ multiplex PCR assay. The immuneACCESS repertoire file appears here via TCRdb, limited to in-frame rearrangements. These files lack a portion of the clones; in checked studies, under half of the deficit traces to unresolved V genes, and the cause of the others is not known. The sample records around 56,000 clones, about nine tenths of which are singletons. More than 1.5% of the sample belongs to the ten largest clones. From cysteine to phenylalanine, the CDR3 is 17 amino acids long. Only the CDR3 region is kept as DNA, spanning 51 bases read in frame from base 1. For CDR1 and CDR2, the germline V gene lists ENHRY and SYGVKD. Trimming leaves V shorter by 5 bases and J shorter by 1 base, with the junction holding 9 bases beyond the gene matches. Worth noting for this clone: The antigen it recognizes is unknown. No base quality values were provided; no much bigger clone lies one nucleotide off.

The sample in question was peripheral blood, obtained after pregnancy. This receptor was identified in a female donor with multiple sclerosis, enrolled in a pregnancy study. This receptor chain uses TRBV10-3 and TRBJ2-3; 10 junctional bases match TRBD2. The CDR3 reads CAISQKLAGQRTDTQYF. The bases are TGTGCCATCAGTCAGAAACTAGCGGGGCAACGCACAGATACGCAGTATTTT.